Below, 12 T cell receptor beta chains from the same sample are listed, as sequenced in a study of technical replicates of blood from a handful of donors. Libraries were prepared by immunoSEQ multiplex PCR; TCRdb keeps only in-frame clonotypes and omits some of them. The sample lists about 59,000 clones, about 87% seen once, with about 5% in the top ten. The sample consisted of PBMCs. Receptors were obtained from a human donor in good health. Some clones in this sample may be carry-over from other donors' samples.

The chain recombines TRBV4-1 with TRBJ2-1; the D is unclear. Germline V CDR1 and CDR2: MGHRA, YSYEKL. CDR3 length: 16 amino acids. The germline V and J ends were trimmed by 6 bases and 0 bases, with 15 bases remaining between them. The CDR3: CASRSYETSSYNEQFF. CDR3 DNA: TGCGCCAGCAGATCTTACGAAACAAGCTCCTACAATGAGCAGTTCTTC.

In its sample, this clone was seen a few times. The V and J genes are TRBV12-5 and TRBJ1-2, with 10 bases aligning to TRBD1. With V trimmed by 6 bases and J by 6 bases, 25 bases remained unmatched. This CDR3 has 20 residues. CDR1 and CDR2 from the germline V gene are LGHNT and FRNRAP. The CDR3 loop is CASGLPPLGQGIRRTDGYTF. CDR3 nucleotides: TGTGCTAGTGGCTTACCTCCCTTGGGACAGGGGATACGACGCACTGATGGCTACACCTTC.

This clone was recorded once. V usage is TRBV25-1 and J usage is TRBJ2-3, with 9 nucleotides matching TRBD1. Germline CDR1 is MGHDK and CDR2 is SYGVNS. V gave up 4 bases and J gave up 5 bases; unmatched junction bases: 10. This CDR3 has 16 residues. CDR3 protein: CASSVPGQGPGDTQYF. CDR3 DNA sequence: TGTGCCAGCAGTGTCCCGGGACAGGGTCCGGGAGATACGCAGTATTTT. Filled out from reference TRBV25-1 and TRBJ2-3, the complete variable domain reads EADIYQTPRYLVIGTGKKITLECSQTMGHDKMYWYQQDPGMELHLIHYSYGVNSTEKGDLSSESTVSRIRTEHFPLTLESARPSHTSQYLCASSVPGQGPGDTQYFGPGTRLTVL.

V and J are TRBV27 and TRBJ2-7; 7 bases align to TRBD1. V was pared by 4 bases and J by 0 bases, with 9 bases of the junction left unmatched. This CDR3 spans 16 amino acids. Germline lookup yields CDR1 MNHEY and CDR2 SMNVEV (reference sequence). The chain's CDR3 is CASSSLDRAFSYEQYF. The CDR3 DNA reads as TGTGCCAGCAGTTCGTTAGACAGGGCCTTCTCCTACGAGCAGTACTTC.

This clone was seen a few times. This chain connects TRBV7-3 to TRBJ1-1; D remains ambiguous. Germline values: CDR1 SGHTA, CDR2 FQGTGA. This CDR3 is 13 amino acids long. V was shortened by 3 bases and J by 4 bases, with 9 bases between the two germline ends. The CDR3 DNA reads as TGTGCCAGCAGCTTTGTCGGTAGCACTGAAGCTTTCTTT. Protein sequence: CASSFVGSTEAFF. The full variable domain, completed using reference TRBV7-3 and TRBJ1-1, is GAGVSQTPSNKVTEKGKYVELRCDPISGHTALYWYRQSLGQGPEFLIYFQGTGAADDSGLPNDRFFAVRPEGSVSTLKIQRTERGDSAVYLCASSFVGSTEAFFGQGTRLTVV.

The rearrangement uses TRBV10-1 and TRBJ2-3; D is possibly TRBD2 (6 bases). The V end was cut by 4 bases, the J end by 6 bases, with 14 bases between. This CDR3 comprises 14 residues. CDR1 is WNHNN and CDR2 is SYGVQD in the germline V gene (reference sequence). As DNA, the CDR3 is TGCGCCAGCAGTGCGCAACTAGCAGGGGATACGCAGTATTTT. Protein sequence: CASSAQLAGDTQYF.

This sequence joins TRBV4-3 and TRBJ2-1, with 10 bases matching TRBD2. Losses at the gene ends were 4 bases for V and 1 base for J; bases not matched to a gene: 7. Germline V gene data show CDR1 as LGHNA and CDR2 as YSLEER. The CDR3 is made up of 17 amino acids. DNA of the CDR3: TGCGCCAGCAGCCGATCCCTAGCGGGGGTTTCCTACAATGAGCAGTTCTTC. Its translation: CASSRSLAGVSYNEQFF.

The gene calls are TRBV4-2 and TRBJ1-1; 7 bases are a match to TRBD1. This CDR3 region has 13 residues. V shed 1 base, J shed 11 bases, and the junction held 7 bases outside the gene matches. Germline V gene lookup returns CDR1 LGHNA and CDR2 YNFKEQ. The CDR3: CASSQAAGQRAFF. The CDR3 coding sequence is TGTGCCAGCAGCCAAGCCGCGGGACAGAGGGCTTTCTTT.

The chain has TRBV5-6 and TRBJ2-3, with TRBD1 matching 7 bases. Germline CDR1 SGHDT, CDR2 YYEEEE. After removal of 2 bases from V and 2 bases from J, the junction contained 5 bases not matched to a gene. The CDR3 is made up of 15 amino acids. In DNA form, the CDR3 reads TGTGCCAGCAGCTTCTTGGGACAGATCACAGATACGCAGTATTTT. It codes for CASSFLGQITDTQYF.

The chain couples TRBV7-2 to TRBJ1-1, with D possibly TRBD1 on 6 matching bases. V was clipped by 5 bases and J by 5 bases, with 18 bases between them. This CDR3 is built from 15 residues. Germline V lookup: CDR1 SGHTA, CDR2 FQGNSA. CDR3 DNA: TGTGCCAGCAGCCTTCTGGGGGCAGGGAGAACTGAAGCTTTCTTT. This encodes CASSLLGAGRTEAFF.

The J gene is TRBJ2-1, the V gene TRBV4-1, with 14 bases identical to TRBD2. Germline CDR1 MGHRA, CDR2 YSYEKL. V dropped 3 bases and J dropped 10; count of bases not matched to a gene: 11. CDR3 length: 17 amino acids. CDR3 amino acids: CASSQASLGLAGGEQFF. DNA for the CDR3: TGCGCCAGCAGCCAGGCTTCCCTCGGACTAGCGGGGGGAGAGCAGTTCTTC.

The chain recombines TRBV5-6 with TRBJ1-2, with D unresolved. Per the germline V gene, CDR1 is SGHDT and CDR2 is YYEEEE. This CDR3 is 14 amino acids long. The V and J ends lost 4 bases and 6 bases respectively, with 16 bases between them. The DNA for the CDR3 is TGTGCCAGCAGCAGAACGTACGGGGTAAATGGCTACACCTTC. This sequence encodes CASSRTYGVNGYTF.